This TCR beta chain was sequenced during a study of cytomegalovirus exposure and HLA in healthy donors. General study results and limits: With further analysis later on, most CMV-associated TCR beta chains appeared HLA-restricted. In a later analysis, TCR beta V- and J-gene trimming showed a link to a missense DCLRE1C variant.

Per the germline V gene, CDR1 is SGHRS and CDR2 is YFSETQ. V was cut by 0 bases and J by 0 bases, with 5 bases left in between. The CDR3 is made up of 14 amino acids. Only a few counts were recorded for this clone. The antigen remains undetermined. Other DNA sequences within the sample encode an identical CDR3. The PCR had 60 Vbeta and 13 Jbeta primers. In the source study's methods: There were around 80 million unique TCR beta chains by a later count, and some 10 million of them were shared. TCRdb's copy holds only in-frame clones and misses some; the assay was immunoSEQ multiplex PCR. The V and J calls and clone size were taken over from that table, and D and trimming were inferred from the DNA. The sample contains about 200,000 clones, 80% to 85% of which appear only once.

The chain carries TRBV5-1 and TRBJ2-3; D is undetermined. The specimen sequenced was PBMCs. The source is a woman between 40 and 55 years old in good health and CMV-seronegative. The CDR3 DNA reads TGCGCCAGCAGCTTGGGGGCTAGCACAGATACGCAGTATTTT. This codes for CASSLGASTDTQYF.